The entry that follows covers one T cell receptor beta chain sequence. Its target antigen remains unknown. No base quality values were provided; no much bigger clone lies one nucleotide off. The sample comes from a study of cytomegalovirus exposure and HLA in healthy donors (dated by TCRdb to the late 2010s). About the investigation overall: An earlier analysis of several hundred of the donors reported 276 Gb of sequence data and around 120 million unique TCR beta sequences obtained from some 170 million T cells. Rather than using new phenotypic data, the later analysis identified candidate immune exposures from TCR beta sequences and from how often those sequences occurred across donors. The number of typed donors differed by locus: about 620-640 for A, B, C, DRB1 and DQB1; 500 to 550 for DQA1; 606 for DPA1; and approximately 450 for DPB1. An earlier analysis of roughly 580 of the donors used high-throughput TCR beta sequencing to judge whether each TCR beta V gene segment behaved as functional or pseudogenic. Genome-wide SNP genotypes for about 65% of the 666 donors were used in a later genetic analysis, which treated that subset as a discovery cohort. Every discovery cohort repertoire had been produced on one sequencing platform. In a later analysis, previously published TCR beta repertoires from roughly 710 donors were re-analyzed and high-resolution HLA genotyping was added so that TCR occurrence patterns could be studied. The study aimed to test whether cataloging public T cell receptors could reveal signatures of past pathogen exposure. HLA typing covered class I and class II loci at four-digit resolution. To predict cytomegalovirus infection status, the study combined high-throughput TCR immunosequencing, statistical association of individual TCRs with disease status, and machine learning. Because of strong linkage in the cohort, roughly five DR-DQ haplotypes were treated as single units for association and clustering. Using immunosequencing, the study profiled T cell repertoires from 550 to 750 subjects and related those repertoires to cytomegalovirus serostatus. Across some 400 genotyped donors of the cohort, an average of about 240,000 unique TCR beta nucleotide sequences per donor were sequenced, and roughly 18% of those sequences were non-productive. Donor age, sex, ethnicity and CMV serostatus were compiled together with the repertoire data. Approximately 310 gigabases of sequencing data and approximately 84 million unique TCR sequences were included in an early release covering 550 to 650 HLA-typed donors. Besides the first cohort of 666 subjects, a separate validation cohort made up of 120 or so different subjects was used. The genetic ancestry cluster associated with self-reported Caucasian donors included 70% to 85% of the approximately 400 genotyped donors. What the work shows at the level of the full study, not this receptor alone: A later genetic analysis reported fewer N-insertions in productive TCRs among donors in an Asian-associated ancestry cluster than the approximately 670-donor mean. In an earlier analysis of fewer than 750 of the donors, most TCR beta V segments were observed in productive rearrangements about 87% or about 30% of the time, broadly matching IMGT annotations. The study listed around 160 TCR beta chains as associated with cytomegalovirus. The classifier was reported to diagnose cytomegalovirus status with high specificity and sensitivity in both the original cohort and the validation cohort. In this cohort, only TCR beta chains were sequenced, and detectable features were limited by the absence of alpha or paired-chain data. An association between a missense DCLRE1C variant and V-gene and J-gene trimming of TCR beta chains was found in a later genetic analysis and replicated in an independent cohort. For the cohort, immune exposure information was limited to CMV serostatus. A further reported finding was that TCR beta sequences accurately predicted the HLA-A and HLA-B alleles for most subjects in the first cohort. A later analysis found that HLA-associated TCR beta chains were more clonally expanded and had lower generation probabilities than equally common non-associated chains. A later analysis reported that several top co-occurrence clusters appeared linked to parvovirus B19, influenza, CMV and Epstein-Barr virus. In a later analysis, the rate of TCR association differed among HLA loci, with DRB1 alleles having the most associated TCRs and HLA-C alleles having the fewest. The authors suggested that the approach could potentially be generalized to other disease states and immunological phenotypes. A cluster of highly shared sequence variants was judged likely to be a technical artifact of the sequencing pipeline. Because the 87-base-pair reads could not distinguish some IMGT-functional V segments, including TRBV6-2 and TRBV6-3, those segments were excluded. Because HLA typing was missing for some donors at each locus, association tests included only the typed subset. In vitro tests confirmed that a few of the cytomegalovirus-associated TCR beta chains recognize cytomegalovirus antigens. Assigning TCR associations to individual alleles was difficult when HLA alleles, especially DR and DQ, strongly co-occurred. The earlier analysis of fewer than 750 of the donors excluded some 16 rarely observed V segments, including chromosome 9 orphons, because counts were too low. Most TCR sequences were observed very rarely across donors, whereas some public TCRs were present in many individuals. Sequencing depth was assumed to be roughly uniform across donors in the presence/absence analyses, though that assumption may not hold. In a later analysis, about 16,000 TCR beta sequences were associated with specific HLA alleles at a false discovery rate of 0.05. Linkage disequilibrium might explain the correlated functional status among segregating V segments, but an unknown experimental factor could not be ruled out. In a later analysis, most CMV-associated TCR beta chains were found to appear HLA-restricted, with HLA associations seemingly driven largely by CMV exposure.

The CDR3 contains 16 residues, cysteine and phenylalanine counted. Left in the record is the CDR3 DNA by itself, 48 bases read in frame from the first base. Taken from the germline V gene, the CDR1 and CDR2 loops are SGHVS and FQNEAQ. Ends trimmed: V by 2 bases, J by 0 bases; bases unmatched to a gene: 2. Library preparation employed the immunoSEQ multiplex PCR assay. For the multiplex PCR, a mixture combining 60 forward primers for TCR Vbeta segments and 13 reverse primers for TCR Jbeta segments was used. Amplification of the CDR3 region of rearranged TCR beta genes was performed with a multiplex PCR assay on genomic DNA. The Illumina HiSeq System was used to sequence the amplified TCR beta libraries as 87-base-pair reads. As for how the authors treated the data: Across the roughly 670 repertoires, a later analysis counted 78 million or so unique TCR beta chains, roughly 11 million of which were shared by at least two donors. Raw reads were error-corrected and collapsed into unique sequences by a nearest-neighbor algorithm in which closely related sequences were merged to remove PCR and sequencing errors. V, D and J gene segments were assigned by aligning CDR3 sequences to IMGT reference sequences. For a sequence to be retained, at least a six-nucleotide match to both a V gene segment and a J gene segment was required. A rearrangement was called productive if the CDR3 had no stop codons and remained in frame with V and J, and every other rearrangement was called non-productive. Following IMGT convention, CDR3 was defined as the stretch from the second conserved V-encoded cysteine to the conserved J-encoded phenylalanine. The earlier analysis of about 530 of the donors excluded any sequence lacking an unambiguous match to a single V gene segment. An earlier analysis of several hundred of the donors called V segments functional above 56.7% productive rearrangements and segregating when the between-donor standard deviation exceeded 5%. A statistical classification framework was built to diagnose cytomegalovirus status from the catalog of TCR beta chain sequences. V and J gene assignment, in a later analysis, came from comparing TCR nucleotide sequences with IMGT/GENE-DB human TR gene sequences. The TCRdist pipeline was used in a later analysis to assign CDR3 sequences and most-parsimonious VDJ recombination scenarios. In a later analysis, every TCR beta chain was defined by the combination of its CDR3 amino acid sequence and its V-gene family, and reads without a unique V-gene family were dropped. To address suspected cross-contamination and a sequencing artifact, a later analysis removed around 590 highly shared, low-generation-probability nucleotide sequences. In a later analysis, a clonal expansion index for each public chain was calculated from normalized within-repertoire ranks of inferred template counts. In a later analysis, generation probabilities were computed using a VDJ recombination model fitted to out-of-frame rearrangements, and the results were checked against IGoR. A later analysis scored TCR-TCR, TCR-HLA and TCR-CMV co-occurrence with hypergeometric tests, applying a repertoire-size bias correction to TCR pairs. A later analysis estimated false discovery rates by permuting HLA or CMV assignments 20 times. In a later analysis, co-occurring TCRs were grouped using DBSCAN, and TCRdist sequence similarity was added for clustering within HLA-allele-positive subsets. Co-occurrence clustering excluded repertoires with fewer than 30,000 or more than 120,000 public chains, plus five with anomalous nucleotide sharing. TCRdb carries this immuneACCESS record with in-frame sequences only. Its versions omit some clonotypes, under half of them owing to an unresolved V gene in the studies checked, with the rest unexplained. The V and J calls and clone size come from that table; D and trimming were worked out from the DNA. This sample gives around 200,000 clones in total; approximately 70% of them show up just once. The ten biggest clones cover about 3% of the sample.

The cohort consisted of hundreds of healthy bone marrow donors. At the time of sampling, every cohort member was nominally healthy, though immune exposures that went unrecorded were likely present. The donor was CMV seropositive and belonged to the group of some 290 seropositive cohort members. A peripheral blood sample was collected from each donor, and TCR beta sequencing was performed on peripheral blood mononuclear cells. Genomic DNA was extracted from the blood cell samples with the Qiagen DNeasy Blood Extraction Kit. The TCR sequence derives from a man aged 40-50 years in good health and CMV-seropositive. The sequence joins TRBV7-8 to TRBJ2-2; TRBD2 matches 8 bases in the middle. Sequencing used PBMCs. CDR3 region: CASSLSGGTNTGELFF. The base sequence is TGTGCCAGCAGCTTAAGCGGGGGAACGAACACCGGGGAGCTGTTTTTT.